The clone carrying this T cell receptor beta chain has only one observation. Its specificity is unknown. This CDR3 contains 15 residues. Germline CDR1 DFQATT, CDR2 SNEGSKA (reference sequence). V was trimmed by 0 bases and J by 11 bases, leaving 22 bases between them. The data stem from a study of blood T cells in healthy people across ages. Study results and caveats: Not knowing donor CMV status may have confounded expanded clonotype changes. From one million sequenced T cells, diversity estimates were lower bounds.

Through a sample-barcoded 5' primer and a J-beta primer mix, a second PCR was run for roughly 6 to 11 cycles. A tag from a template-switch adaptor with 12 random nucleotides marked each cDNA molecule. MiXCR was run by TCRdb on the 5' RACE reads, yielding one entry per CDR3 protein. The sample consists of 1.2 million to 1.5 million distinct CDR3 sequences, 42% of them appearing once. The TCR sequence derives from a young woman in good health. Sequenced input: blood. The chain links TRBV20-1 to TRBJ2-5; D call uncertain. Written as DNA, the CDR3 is TGCAGTGCTAGAGAAACTCTCTCCACCTACAATGAGCAGTACTTC. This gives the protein CSARETLSTYNEQYF.